Listed below are T cell receptor beta chains from one sample, sequenced in a study of cytomegalovirus exposure and HLA in healthy donors. Sequencing was performed with immunoSEQ multiplex PCR; in TCRdb, only in-frame clones are kept and a portion is missing. Of around 240,000 clones listed, about 81% are singletons. The sequenced sample consisted of PBMCs. These TCRs come from a woman in her thirties or forties in good health and CMV-seropositive. CDR3s leave out the opening cysteine and the closing phenylalanine or tryptophan. The order of the fields is J gene, clone size, V gene, CDR3 protein. Not every row has a clone size; where given, it reads once, few, many or a size class.

TRBJ2-7 - TRBV6-5 ASSFTGGNEQY
TRBJ2-7 - TRBV19 ASTLRGGIPTYEQY
TRBJ1-1 - TRBV28 ASRGQLGTEAF
TRBJ2-2 - TRBV2 ASSDPKTGRNTGELF
TRBJ2-3 - TRBV4-2 ASSQDPQTGGSTDTQY
TRBJ1-1 - TRBV6-5 ASSYSGAGNTEAF
TRBJ2-5 - TRBV2 ASIQGGEQY
TRBJ2-3 - TRBV5-1 ASSLRTRDTDTQY
TRBJ1-4 - TRBV2 AGGEAASLGNNEKLF
TRBJ1-1 - TRBV4-2 ASSQTGTEAF
TRBJ1-3 - TRBV5-4 ASSLEGRGAGNTIY
TRBJ2-2 few TRBV6-1 ASSEWAGYTGELF
- - TRBV5-4 ASRRQDTYEQY
TRBJ2-1 once TRBV10-3 AIRETGGLNEQF
TRBJ1-1 - TRBV7-9 ASTMGGNEAF
TRBJ1-1 - TRBV6-5 ASSYSTGQINTEAF
TRBJ2-7 - TRBV5-1 ASSTSGGGAYEQY
TRBJ2-7 - TRBV6-6 ASIPKGTGLHEQY
TRBJ1-5 few TRBV7-9 ASSHLDIGNQPQH
TRBJ2-3 - TRBV6-5 ASSSSLTDTQY
TRBJ1-5 - TRBV6-5 ASSYSIGSNQPQH
TRBJ2-3 - TRBV14 ASSHQVSTDTQY
TRBJ1-1 - TRBV19 ASSVTENTEAF
TRBJ2-6 - TRBV5-1 ASSLGGQFSSGANVLT